A single sample is the source of the 28 T cell receptor beta chains below, sequenced in a study of cytomegalovirus exposure and HLA in healthy donors (dated 2017 in TCRdb). Libraries were made using the immunoSEQ multiplex PCR assay. For the multiplex PCR, a mixture combining 60 forward primers for TCR Vbeta segments and 13 reverse primers for TCR Jbeta segments was used. Sourced from immuneACCESS, this table was stored by TCRdb with only in-frame sequences that have V and J called. A share of the clones is absent; for the studies checked, an unresolved V gene accounts for under half, and the remainder has no known explanation. This sample comprises 100,000 to 150,000 clones, less than 85% of them detected only once. Clones ranked in the top ten supply approximately 9% of the sample. The source material was PBMCs. These receptors were taken from a man between 25 and 39 years old in good health and CMV-seropositive.

The CDR3: CASIGEGNQPQHF. The CDR3, as DNA: TGTGCCAGTATCGGGGAAGGCAATCAGCCCCAGCATTTT. The chain uses TRBV19 and TRBJ1-5; D is ambiguous. CDR3 length: 13 residues. Per germline, CDR1 LNHDA and CDR2 SQIVND (reference sequence). Trimming cost V 7 bases and J 2 bases, with 9 bases left between them.

This clone was picked up a small number of times. V is TRBV2 and J is TRBJ2-3, with TRBD1 matching over 7 bases. The CDR3 contains 14 residues. Germline trimming cut 5 bases from V and 1 base from J; bases unmatched to any gene: 3. Germline CDR1 reads SNHLY; CDR2 reads FYNNEI. The CDR3 region is CASSNRGRTDTQYF. The CDR3 nucleotides are TGTGCCAGCAGTAACAGGGGCCGCACAGATACGCAGTATTTT. Together with reference TRBV2 and TRBJ2-3, the CDR3 gives the full variable domain: EPEVTQTPSHQVTQMGQEVILRCVPISNHLYFYWYRQILGQKVEFLVSFYNNEISEKSEIFDDQFSVERPDGSNFTLKIRSTKLEDSAMYFCASSNRGRTDTQYFGPGTRLTVL.

The gene calls are TRBV7-9 and TRBJ1-3, with 7 bases identical to TRBD1. Trimming cost V 5 bases and J 0 bases; bases outside gene matches: 10. The CDR3 is made up of 17 amino acids. CDR1 is SEHNR and CDR2 is FQNEAQ in the germline V gene (reference sequence). CDR3 in amino acids: CASSPTAGTASGNTIYF. CDR3 coding DNA: TGTGCCAGCAGCCCGACGGCCGGGACAGCCTCTGGAAACACCATATATTTT.

Only a few counts were recorded for this clone. This sequence joins TRBV28 and TRBJ2-5; a possible D gene is TRBD2 (6 bases). Per the germline V gene, CDR1 is MDHEN and CDR2 is SYDVKM. The CDR3 has 17 residues. Trimming removed 2 bases at V and 4 bases at J, with 20 bases between. CDR3 nucleotides: TGTGCCAGCAGTTTACTGCTTGTCGCTAGGGGAGGAGAGACCCAGTACTTC. Translating gives CASSLLLVARGGETQYF.

The V and J genes are TRBV5-1 and TRBJ2-2; 7 bases match TRBD1. The CDR3 spans 15 residues. J lost 1 base, V lost 5 bases, and 5 bases had no gene match. Germline V gene sequence: CDR1 SGHRS, CDR2 YFSETQ. This CDR3 is CASRHRGLNTGELFF. The CDR3 nucleotides read TGCGCCAGCAGACACAGGGGCCTGAACACCGGGGAGCTGTTTTTT.

The chain uses TRBV19 and TRBJ1-1; D may be TRBD1 (6 bases). Trimming removed 5 bases from V and 1 base from J, with 11 bases in between. The CDR3 spans 14 residues. CDR1 is LNHDA, CDR2 SQIVND, per germline (reference sequence). DNA of the CDR3: TGTGCCAGTAGTTTCGGGACACCGAACACTGAAGCTTTCTTT. Translation gives CASSFGTPNTEAFF.

The chain recombines TRBV11-3 with TRBJ2-5, with a tentative D call TRBD2 (5 bases). Looked up from germline, CDR1 is SGHNT and CDR2 is YENEEA. The V and J ends lost 1 base and 5 bases respectively, with 11 bases between them. There are 14 residues in the CDR3. This CDR3 reads CASSLGSPGETQYF. In DNA form, the CDR3 reads TGTGCCAGCAGCTTAGGCAGCCCGGGGGAGACCCAGTACTTC.

A note on this clone: This CDR3 is also generated by other DNA sequences in the sample. V and J are TRBV11-3 and TRBJ2-3; D remains unclear. CDR3 size: 13 residues. V lost 5 bases, J lost 0 bases, and 6 bases lay in between. Looked up from germline, CDR1 is SGHNT and CDR2 is YENEEA. The CDR3 is CASSLSSTDTQYF. The CDR3 DNA reads TGTGCCAGCAGCCTCAGTAGCACAGATACGCAGTATTTT.

This chain links TRBV27 with TRBJ1-6, with a weak D call TRBD1 (6 bases). Per germline, CDR1 MNHEY and CDR2 SMNVEV (reference sequence). CDR3 length: 16 residues. V was shortened by 3 bases and J by 6 bases, with 15 bases between the two germline ends. The CDR3 coding sequence is TGTGCCAGCAGTTTTGGGTTGGACAGATTTAATTCACCCCTCCACTTT. Translated: CASSFGLDRFNSPLHF.

The J gene is TRBJ2-1, the V gene TRBV10-3; 7 bases align to TRBD1. This CDR3 is built from 16 residues. Germline V gene sequence: CDR1 ENHRY, CDR2 SYGVKD. Unmatched junction bases numbered 8, after V lost 0 bases and J lost 6 bases. The DNA of the CDR3 is TGTGCCATCAGTGAGTCTGGTAGGACAGGACTCAATGAGCAGTTCTTC. Amino acids: CAISESGRTGLNEQFF.

The chain is built from TRBV15 and TRBJ1-2, with 9 bases fitting TRBD1. The J segment lost 3 bases and the V segment lost 2 bases, leaving 4 bases of the junction unmatched. Per the germline V gene, CDR1 is LNHNV and CDR2 is YYDKDF (reference sequence). The CDR3 is 15 residues long. The CDR3 loop is CATSRLQGADYGYTF. Here the CDR3 DNA reads TGTGCCACCAGCAGATTACAGGGGGCCGACTATGGCTACACCTTC.

In this sample, this clone turned up a few times. A junction boundary mismatches the germline segment, possibly from a read error. The gene calls are TRBV4-1 and TRBJ2-1; D is possibly TRBD2 (7 bases). The CDR3 loop spans 16 amino acids. CDR1 and CDR2 from the germline V gene are MGHRA and YSYEKL. The CDR3 sequence is CASSQLGGGSHNEQFF. CDR3 in DNA: TGCGCCAGCAGCCAGTTGGGGGGGGGCTCCCACAATGAGCAGTTCTTC.

This chain links TRBV7-2 with TRBJ2-7; 7 positions agree with TRBD1. V gave up 2 bases and J gave up 2 bases; unmatched junction bases: 3. CDR3 size: 14 residues. CDR1 SGHTA and CDR2 FQGNSA come from the germline V gene. CDR3 DNA sequence: TGTGCCAGCAGCTTAAGTCAGGGGGCCTACGAGCAGTACTTC. Residues: CASSLSQGAYEQYF.

The chain recombines TRBV6-5 with TRBJ1-5; D may be TRBD1 (6 bases). V gave up 5 bases and J gave up 6 bases, with 14 bases separating them. This CDR3 region has 14 residues. The germline V gene has CDR1 MNHEY and CDR2 SVGAGI. For the CDR3, the DNA is TGTGCCAGCAGTCAACGGACAGCCAGTCAGCCCCAGCATTTT. Translated: CASSQRTASQPQHF.

The chain has TRBV30 and TRBJ1-1; TRBD1 might be the D (6 bases). In germline, CDR1 is GTSNPN, CDR2 SVGIG (reference sequence). The CDR3 sequence is 12 residues long. Trimming took off 0 bases at V and 5 bases at J, with 7 bases between the two ends. The CDR3 DNA follows: TGTGCCTGGAGTGTGAGGGGGACTGAAGCTTTCTTT. Its protein is CAWSVRGTEAFF.

The J gene is TRBJ1-6, the V gene TRBV21-1; TRBD1 is the table's D call and was not checked against the DNA. TRBV21-1 has pseudogene status. The CDR3 runs to 16 residues. CDR3 DNA sequence: TGTGCCAGCGACCCCTCCAGGGCAACCTATAATTCACCCCTCCACTTT. It yields the protein CASDPSRATYNSPLHF.

This clone is a singleton in its sample. The rearrangement uses TRBV7-9 and TRBJ2-3; D is undetermined. CDR3 length: 11 amino acids. Germline CDR1 SEHNR, CDR2 FQNEAQ (reference sequence). Trimming shortened V by 8 bases and J by 2 bases, and 5 bases separated the two germline ends. CDR3 in amino acids: CASVATDTQYF. The CDR3 DNA sequence: TGTGCCAGCGTGGCCACAGATACGCAGTATTTT.

This clone has a single count. CDR3 residues: CASSLVRQGAEAFF. CDR3 bases: TGTGCCAGCAGCTTAGTAAGACAGGGAGCTGAAGCTTTCTTT. The V call is TRBV7-8, the J call TRBJ1-1; 7 bases fit TRBD1. The germline V gene has CDR1 SGHVS and CDR2 FQNEAQ. The CDR3 spans 14 residues. With V trimmed by 1 base and J by 6 bases, 5 bases remained unmatched. Based on the CDR3 plus reference TRBV7-8 and TRBJ1-1, the full variable domain is GAGVSQSPRYKVAKRGQDVALRCDPISGHVSLFWYQQALGQGPEFLTYFQNEAQLDKSGLPSDRFFAERPEGSVSTLKIQRTQQEDSAVYLCASSLVRQGAEAFFGQGTRLTVV.

The chain uses TRBV7-8 and TRBJ2-7; D unresolved. Germline lookup yields CDR1 SGHVS and CDR2 FQNEAQ. The CDR3 totals 16 residues. The V and J ends lost 1 base and 3 bases respectively, with 16 bases between them. The CDR3 here is CASSLGRFGSDYEQYF. In DNA form, the CDR3 reads TGTGCCAGCAGCTTAGGTCGATTCGGTTCCGACTACGAGCAGTACTTC.

The V and J genes are TRBV2 and TRBJ1-2; possibly TRBD1 for D (6 bases). The CDR3 has 14 amino acids. Germline loops: CDR1 SNHLY, CDR2 FYNNEI. Trimming stripped 6 bases from V and 4 bases from J, with 15 bases between. The CDR3 sequence: CASSPKQGGYGYTF. The CDR3 bases are TGTGCCAGCAGCCCAAAACAGGGTGGCTATGGCTACACCTTC.

This clone appeared a few times. The chain couples TRBV6-1 to TRBJ2-7; 9 bases are shared with TRBD1. Germline V gene lookup returns CDR1 MNHNS and CDR2 SASEGT. The junction had 7 bases not matched to a gene; V was cut back by 7 bases and J by 3 bases. This CDR3 comprises 14 residues. DNA of the CDR3: TGTGCCAGCAAGGGACAGGGAGGGCGCTACGAGCAGTACTTC. This encodes CASKGQGGRYEQYF.

This chain links TRBV29-1 with TRBJ2-5, with 8 positions matching TRBD1. The J call may be in error: the DNA end matches TRBJ2-7 better. The CDR3 consists of 13 residues. CDR1 is SQVTM and CDR2 is ANQGSEA in the germline V gene. For the CDR3, the DNA is TGCAGCGTTGTTGGACAGGGTCGTTACGAGCAGTACTTC. Translating gives CSVVGQGRYEQYF.

This chain connects TRBV13 to TRBJ1-3; D gene unclear. The CDR3 is made up of 13 amino acids. Germline assignment: CDR1 PRHDT and CDR2 FYEKMQ (reference sequence). Trimming cost V 5 bases and J 0 bases, with 5 bases left between them. CDR3 loop: CASSPGSGNTIYF. Written as DNA, the CDR3 is TGTGCCAGCAGCCCAGGCTCTGGAAACACCATATATTTT. Full variable domain (rest looked up from reference TRBV13 and TRBJ1-3): AAGVIQSPRHLIKEKRETATLKCYPIPRHDTVYWYQQGPGQDPQFLISFYEKMQSDKGSIPDRFSAQQFSDYHSELNMSSLELGDSALYFCASSPGSGNTIYFGEGSWLTVV.

CDR3 amino acids: CASTPRQGHGYTF. CDR3 coding DNA: TGTGCCAGCACTCCGAGACAGGGGCATGGCTACACCTTC. The V call is TRBV6-5, the J call TRBJ1-2; 8 bases align to TRBD1. Germline trimming cut 7 bases from V and 6 bases from J; bases unmatched to any gene: 7. CDR1 and CDR2 from the germline V gene are MNHEY and SVGAGI. CDR3 length: 13 residues.

The chain employs TRBV13 and TRBJ2-3; 12 bases are a match to TRBD1. Germline CDR1 reads PRHDT; CDR2 reads FYEKMQ (reference sequence). The CDR3 totals 17 residues. Trimming at V came to 3 bases and at J to 7 bases, leaving 11 bases not matched to a gene. The CDR3 DNA reads TGTGCCAGCAGCTTCTCGGGACAGGGGGCTGTCAGATATACGCAGTATTTT. Translation: CASSFSGQGAVRYTQYF. The whole variable domain, filled in from reference TRBV13 and TRBJ2-3, reads AAGVIQSPRHLIKEKRETATLKCYPIPRHDTVYWYQQGPGQDPQFLISFYEKMQSDKGSIPDRFSAQQFSDYHSELNMSSLELGDSALYFCASSFSGQGAVRYTQYFGPGTRLTVL.

The chain uses TRBV12-5 and TRBJ2-2; D perhaps matches TRBD1 (6 bases). Per germline, CDR1 LGHNT and CDR2 FRNRAP. The CDR3 has 12 residues. With 7 bases removed from V and 9 bases from J, the gap between germline ends came to 12 bases. CDR3 protein: CASEARGRELFF. As DNA, the CDR3 is TGTGCTAGTGAGGCCAGGGGTAGGGAGCTGTTTTTT.

The CDR3 DNA is TGTGCCAGCAGCTTAGATAGAGGGCTCCCTTTGAGCAATCAGCCCCAGCATTTT. It specifies CASSLDRGLPLSNQPQHF. This chain joins TRBV11-2 and TRBJ1-5; D unclear. The CDR3 totals 18 residues. Per germline, CDR1 SGHAT and CDR2 FQNNGV. The V gene lost 0 bases and the J gene lost 1 base, with 16 bases spanning the gap.

V gene TRBV7-8 combines with J gene TRBJ2-5, with 15 bases identical to TRBD2. V lost 4 bases to trimming and J lost 1 base; unmatched junction nucleotides: 7. Germline assignment: CDR1 SGHVS and CDR2 FQNEAQ. There are 18 residues in the CDR3. The CDR3 region is CASSSWGLAGGIQETQYF. CDR3 in DNA: TGTGCCAGCAGCTCGTGGGGACTAGCGGGGGGAATCCAAGAGACCCAGTACTTC.